The subject of this entry is one TCR beta chain. This entry is derived from a study of T cell responses to AZD1222 COVID-19 vaccine. Trimming removed 2 bases at V and 0 bases at J, with 10 bases between. This CDR3 region has 15 residues. The germline V gene has CDR1 KGHSH and CDR2 LQKENI. Clones were read by immunoSEQ multiplex PCR, and TCRdb kept only the in-frame ones, dropping some. This table has 100,000 to 150,000 clones, 85% appearing once. The chain links TRBV18 to TRBJ1-1; no definite D call. The sample in question was peripheral blood, obtained 28 days after the second dose of the MenACWY control vaccine. This sequence was found in an adult who received the MenACWY meningococcal vaccine as a control. The CDR3, as DNA: TGTGCCAGCTCACCAGGGGAACAGCTGAACACTGAAGCTTTCTTT. Translation: CASSPGEQLNTEAFF.